This TCR beta chain is from a study of blood T cell repertoires in COVID-19 (dated by TCRdb to 2018 to 2021). As for the study more broadly: Samples from collaborators originated in the United States, Italy and Spain and spanned both the acute and convalescent phases of COVID-19. The sample metadata nearly always contained a de-identified subject ID, COVID-19 status, age in years and sex. The prospective study material was composed of cDNA or gDNA derived from T cells, B-cell-depleted T cells, or PBMCs. Deeply sampled blood TCRbeta repertoires from subjects exposed to, actively infected with, or recovered from COVID-19 were included in the dataset. Where available, HLA class I and class II types were taken from metadata supplied by the sample provider and were not determined by assay-based typing. Samples were obtained from the ongoing ImmuneRACE study (first 160 participants) and from 950 to 1,500 subjects provided by 6 global collaborators. The repertoires were made available in a free public database intended to serve as a resource for research on the immune response to SARS-CoV-2.

The CDR3 runs 17 residues from the cysteine to the phenylalanine. Only the CDR3 DNA is retained, 51 bases long and in frame from the first base. The V and J ends are trimmed by 0 bases and 5 bases, leaving 20 bases between them. For CDR1 and CDR2, the germline V gene lists SGHRS and YFSETQ. TCRbeta CDR3 regions were amplified from genomic DNA using the immunoSEQ Assay, a bias-controlled multiplex PCR. The original pipeline was this. Nucleated cell counts per sample were estimated from amplification of reference gene primers within the assay. To quantify the absolute abundance of each unique TCRbeta CDR3 rearrangement, sequence reads were collapsed and filtered. Productive Simpson clonality was computed per sample as the square root of Simpson's diversity index over productive rearrangements. TCRdb limited this immuneACCESS table to in-frame rearrangements with V and J called. A share of clones is missing; checked studies link under half to unresolved V genes, and the rest is unexplained. That table is the source of V, J and clone size, and D and trimming were worked out from the DNA. The sample has about 320,000 clones on record, 85% to 95% of them singletons. The ten largest clones capture about 4.2% of the sample.

A note on this clone: The antigen it binds to is not known. No quality values exist for individual bases; no much larger clone is one base distant.

Points the paper makes about the study in general: The quantity of clinical and demographic metadata differed by source and by participant and was supplied without curation.

In the prospective study, participants were roughly 18 to 95 years old, resided in 25 or so geographic areas of the United States, and were enrolled through a virtual design. Cohort assignment in the prospective study relied on participant-reported clinical history from a screening survey and a study questionnaire. Exposed participants had been in contact, within 2 weeks of entering the study, with a person who had a PCR-confirmed or clinician-diagnosed case of COVID-19. Mobile phlebotomists in the prospective study collected whole blood, serum and a nasopharyngeal or oropharyngeal swab from every participant. Over a roughly two-month period, participants in the prospective study had the option of providing additional blood draws and questionnaires. Before DNA extraction, prospective study blood samples were shipped either frozen or at room temperature.

The sample taken for sequencing was PBMCs or T cells enriched from blood (not recorded which). The V gene is TRBV5-1 and the J gene is TRBJ1-1; TRBD1 is perhaps the D gene, given 6 matching bases. The TCR sequence derives from a young woman who had been exposed to COVID-19. The CDR3 corresponds to CASSLGQAPAASTEAFF. The DNA reads TGCGCCAGCAGCTTGGGACAGGCCCCTGCGGCATCTACTGAAGCTTTCTTT.